The T cell receptor (beta chain) under discussion was sequenced for a study of T-cell memory formation after mild COVID-19. Comment on this clonotype: Its specificity is unknown.

CDR1 LGHNA and CDR2 YNFKEQ come from the germline V gene. This CDR3 spans 19 amino acids. Between the trimmed V and J ends, which lost 3 bases and 4 bases, there was a span of 24 bases. Each CDR3 protein gets one entry after TCRdb re-called the 5' RACE reads with MiXCR. The sample lists around 470,000 distinct CDR3 sequences, 15% to 25% occurring once. General study points: Among CD4+ contracting clones, most were CM and EM, and CD8+ ones EMRA.

The sample comprised PBMCs or a T cell subset sorted from them (not recorded which). The receptor was isolated from an adult woman who had mild COVID-19 (a few samples of this study predate the infection). Cell type and time point are not known. This chain uses TRBV4-2 with TRBJ2-2; maybe TRBD2 (6 bases). The DNA for the CDR3 is TGTGCCAGCAGCCAGGGTCCTCCGGGACTGGGTCTGAGCACCGGGGAGCTGTTTTTT. Translated, it gives CASSQGPPGLGLSTGELFF.